These T cell receptor beta chains were read from a single sample in a study of beta chain features in type 1 diabetes. TCRdb keeps only in-frame clones here, not all; method: immunoSEQ multiplex PCR. The profile shows 600,000 or so clones, around 11% of them singletons. Sequencing was performed on naive CD4+ T cells from blood. These receptor sequences come from a man between 25 and 39 years old with type 1 diabetes. CDR3s include the opening cysteine and the closing phenylalanine or tryptophan. A D gene is named only where the DNA matches it firmly. Expanded clones get a size class; other rows say once, few or many, or leave the size out.

>TRBV18|-|TRBJ2-5|-
TGTGCCAGCTCGAGGGACTTGCAAGAGACCCAGTACTTC
CASSRDLQETQYF
>TRBV10-3|-|TRBJ2-5|many
TGTGCCATCAGACAGGAAGAGACCCAGTACTTC
CAIRQEETQYF
>TRBV2|-|TRBJ2-5|once
TGTGCCAGCAGTGATCCCCGGGGGGCCAAGACTACCCAGTACTTC
CASSDPRGAKTTQYF
>TRBV7-9|-|TRBJ1-2|-
TGTGCCAGCAGCTACGAGGGTACCTATGGCTACACCTTC
CASSYEGTYGYTF
>TRBV6-5|-|TRBJ1-2|-
TGTGCCAGCAGTTACTCGATAGCGCCGGGCTATGGCTACACCTTC
CASSYSIAPGYGYTF
>TRBV27|-|TRBJ1-5|few
TGTGCCAGCAGTCCCCGGCAGGCCCGCGGGAGCAATCAGCCCCAGCATTTT
CASSPRQARGSNQPQHF
>TRBV5-6|-|TRBJ1-5|few
TGTGCCAGCAGCCCGGCGGGGAGTAATCAGCCCCAGCATTTT
CASSPAGSNQPQHF
>TRBV27|TRBD1|TRBJ2-2|-
TGTGCCAGCAGCCAAGACAGGGATAGCGGGGAGCTGTTTTTT
CASSQDRDSGELFF
>TRBV27|-|TRBJ2-5|-
TGTGCCAGCAGTGACACCAAGGGGACGCCAGAGACCCAGTACTTC
CASSDTKGTPETQYF
>TRBV5-6|TRBD2|TRBJ2-1|-
TGTGCCAGCAGCCTGGGACTATCAAACTACAATGAGCAGTTCTTC
CASSLGLSNYNEQFF
>TRBV2|TRBD1|TRBJ1-2|-
TGTGCCAGCACCCAATTCCGGGACAGGGAAAACACCTTC
CASTQFRDRENTF
>TRBV6-5|TRBD1|TRBJ1-2|-
TGTGCCAGCAGATCGGACAGGGTCAGAGGCTACACCTTC
CASRSDRVRGYTF
>TRBV25-1|-|TRBJ2-3|few
TGTGCCAGCAGGTCCAATCTGCGTACGCAGTATTTT
CASRSNLRTQYF
>TRBV6-6|-|TRBJ2-5|few
TGTGCCAGCAGCCGCGCGGAGACCCAGTACTTC
CASSRAETQYF
>TRBV13|-|TRBJ2-2|few
TGTGCCAGCAGCTTAGAGGATGGGTCGGGGCTGTTTTTT
CASSLEDGSGLFF
>TRBV2|-|TRBJ2-5|few
TGTGCCAGCGGGTCCCAAATTGAGACCCAGTACTTC
CASGSQIETQYF
>TRBV18|TRBD1|TRBJ2-7|-
TGTGCCAGCTCACCAGACAGGGCAAAGGAGCAGTACTTC
CASSPDRAKEQYF
>TRBV4-2|TRBD2|TRBJ2-5|-
TGTGCCAGCAGCCAAGCGGCGGGGGGGCCGTACCAAGAGACCCAGTACTTC
CASSQAAGGPYQETQYF
>TRBV6-5|TRBD1|TRBJ2-1|-
TGTGCCAGCAGCGGAACAGGGGAAGCCTACAATGAGCAGTTCTTC
CASSGTGEAYNEQFF
>TRBV18|-|TRBJ1-2|few
TGTGCCAGCTCACCACCCCCGGGGGGCTATGGCTACACCTTC
CASSPPPGGYGYTF
>TRBV13|-|TRBJ2-5|few
TGTGCCAGCAGCTTAACCCGGGACATAGTCCAAGAGACCCAGTACTTC
CASSLTRDIVQETQYF
>TRBV4-3|-|TRBJ1-6|-
TGCGCCAGCAGCCAAGTCGAAGGGAGGAATTCACCCCTCCACTTT
CASSQVEGRNSPLHF
>TRBV18|TRBD1|TRBJ2-1|-
TGTGCCAGCTCAGGACAGGGAACCGGGGATTGGAATGAGCAGTTCTTC
CASSGQGTGDWNEQFF
>TRBV29-1|TRBD1|TRBJ1-5|-
TGCAGCTTTATAGGACAGGGGGATCAGCCCCAGCATTTT
CSFIGQGDQPQHF
>TRBV23-1|TRBD1|TRBJ1-5|-
TGCGCCAGCAGTCTAGGAACAGGGGACAGCAATCAGCCCCAGCATTTT
CASSLGTGDSNQPQHF
>TRBV29-1|-|TRBJ1-2|few
TGCAGCGTTCGGACAGACCTCTATGGCTACACCTTC
CSVRTDLYGYTF
>TRBV5-1|TRBD1|TRBJ1-2|-
TGCGCCAGCAGCACCCCGGGACAGGGAGACTATGGCTACACCTTC
CASSTPGQGDYGYTF
>TRBV7-2|-|TRBJ1-4|-
TGTGCCAGCAGCTTCGGTAGTGAAAAACTGTTTTTT
CASSFGSEKLFF
>TRBV29-1|TRBD1|TRBJ1-2|few
TGCAGCGTTGAAGCACTGGAGGGACAGTCTATGGGCTACACCTTC
CSVEALEGQSMGYTF
>TRBV4-2|-|TRBJ2-2|few
TGTGCCAGCAGCCAAGAATTGGGGCATGGCACCGGGGAGCTGTTTTTT
CASSQELGHGTGELFF
>TRBV15|TRBD1|TRBJ2-5|-
TGTGCCACCAGCTCAACCGGGACAGGGGGTCAAGAGACCCAGTACTTC
CATSSTGTGGQETQYF
>TRBV7-2|-|TRBJ2-3|-
TGTGCCAGCAGCTTAGCAGGACTTGGAGATACGCAGTATTTT
CASSLAGLGDTQYF
>TRBV5-4|-|TRBJ2-4|-
TGTGCCAGCAGCTTGGGCGGTGGGCTAGCCAAAAACATTCAGTACTTC
CASSLGGGLAKNIQYF
>TRBV30|-|TRBJ1-4|-
TGTGCCTGGTTGGGGGCGGCGAGGGAGAGTGAAAAACTGTTTTTT
CAWLGAARESEKLFF
>TRBV19|TRBD1|TRBJ2-3|few
TGTGCCAGTAGTATAGAAAGGGGGCAAAGGACGCAGTATTTT
CASSIERGQRTQYF
>TRBV7-9|-|TRBJ2-2|few
TGTGCCAGCAGCCCAGCCCGGTTGGGAACCGGGGAGCTGTTTTTT
CASSPARLGTGELFF
>TRBV5-6|-|TRBJ2-3|few
TGTGCCAGCAGCCGTTACCCTGCTAGCACAGATACGCAGTATTTT
CASSRYPASTDTQYF
>TRBV7-2|-|TRBJ2-5|few
TGTGCCAGCAGCTTATCCCAGGCCCAGTACTTC
CASSLSQAQYF
>TRBV18|-|TRBJ2-1|-
TGTGCCAGCTCACCACCGGGGACAGGCGGGGGTGAGCAGTTCTTC
CASSPPGTGGGEQFF
>TRBV28|-|TRBJ2-2|few
TGTGCCAGCAGTTCTCGTGGGGAGCTGTTTTTT
CASSSRGELFF
>TRBV6-5|-|TRBJ2-3|few
TGTGCCAGCAGTTACGCTCGCGGGTTGGGTACGCAGTATTTT
CASSYARGLGTQYF
>TRBV14|TRBD1|TRBJ1-5|few
TGTGCCAGCAGCCAAAGGACAGGGGTGAACAATCAGCCCCAGCATTTT
CASSQRTGVNNQPQHF
>TRBV9|-|TRBJ2-6|few
TGTGCCTCTCGAGGGACACCCTCTGGGGCCAACGTCCTGACTTTC
CASRGTPSGANVLTF
>TRBV18|-|TRBJ2-5|few
TGTGCCAGCTCATCGGAAGAGACCCAGTACTTC
CASSSEETQYF
>TRBV7-3|-|TRBJ1-1|few
TGTGCCAGCAGCGGCCACAGGGAGACTGAAGCTTTCTTT
CASSGHRETEAFF
>TRBV9|-|TRBJ2-3|-
TGTGCCAGCAGCGTAGCGGCTACGGGGGACGATACGCAGTATTTT
CASSVAATGDDTQYF
>TRBV7-6|TRBD1|TRBJ1-2|-
TGTGCCAGCAGCTTAGGGACAGGAACCTATGGCTACACCTTC
CASSLGTGTYGYTF
>TRBV6-5|-|TRBJ2-5|-
TGTGCCAGCAGTTCCGCCCAGGGGTGGGAGACCCAGTACTTC
CASSSAQGWETQYF
>TRBV5-1|-|TRBJ1-1|-
TGCGCCAGCAGCCCTCAAGGGGCTTCGGGCACTGAAGCTTTCTTT
CASSPQGASGTEAFF
>TRBV9|TRBD2|TRBJ2-5|few
TGTGCCAGCAGCGAGCTACTAGCGGGGCAAGAGACCCAGTACTTC
CASSELLAGQETQYF
>TRBV30|TRBD2|TRBJ2-1|-
TGTGCCTGGAGCGACCTAGCGGGGGGGACCTACAATGAGCAGTTCTTC
CAWSDLAGGTYNEQFF
>TRBV20-1|-|TRBJ1-5|few
TGCAGTGTCTCGAATGAGCCCCAGCATTTT
CSVSNEPQHF
>TRBV2|TRBD2|TRBJ2-1|-
TGTGCCTCCCACGGGGGGGGGCCTTACAATGAGCAGTTCTTC
CASHGGGPYNEQFF
>TRBV5-1|-|TRBJ2-5|-
TGCGCCAGCAGCTCGTATCTAGGGGACCAAGAGACCCAGTACTTC
CASSSYLGDQETQYF
>TRBV7-2|TRBD2|TRBJ2-3|-
TGTGCCAGCAGCTTAGCTGGACGGGGGGGCGGCCCAGATACGCAGTATTTT
CASSLAGRGGGPDTQYF
>TRBV11-2|TRBD2|TRBJ2-3|-
TGTGCCAGCAGCTTAGGTTTGCGGGGGGCCGAAGATACGCAGTATTTT
CASSLGLRGAEDTQYF